This T cell receptor beta chain appears in the sequencing data of a study of PD-1 blockade in classical Hodgkin lymphoma. There are 12 residues in the CDR3. V shed 6 bases and J shed 6 bases, with 11 bases lying between them. Germline loops: CDR1 WSHSY, CDR2 SAAADI. The time point: newly diagnosed, previously untreated cHL patient sample. From thawed PBMCs, CD4+ T cells were purified using magnetic negative selection. Repertoires were generated with immunoSEQ multiplex PCR, while TCRdb's copy carries only in-frame clones and drops some. This sample has roughly 23,000 clones; approximately 92% occur once, and the top ten carry about 0.24%. General study results and limits: It was reported that newly diagnosed patients had less baseline TCR diversity than healthy donors. Whatever underlies the repertoire differences (possibly disease activity or prior therapy) remains undefined.

Regarding this clone: The antigen is unknown.

The chain recombines TRBV10-2 with TRBJ1-1; D is uncertain. Sequences were obtained from CD4+ T cells from blood. This sequence originates from a human donor with classical Hodgkin lymphoma. For the CDR3, the DNA is TGCGCCAGCAGCGAAGGAGAGTCTGAAGCTTTCTTT. It encodes CASSEGESEAFF.